Listed below are T cell receptor beta chains from one sample, sequenced in a study of control samples from healthy donors and cancer patients. Sequenced by immunoSEQ multiplex PCR; TCRdb stores in-frame clones only, minus some. This table has about 150,000 clones, about 91% appearing once. Sequenced sample: blood. The source of these receptors is a man aged 25 to 40 in good health. Both conserved end residues are part of each CDR3. A D gene is named only where the DNA matches it firmly. Not every row has a clone size; where given, it reads once, few, many or a size class.

j_call v_call d_call clone_size cdr3_aa cdr3_nt
TRBJ2-2 TRBV6-1 TRBD2 - CASSERASGGIGELFF TGTGCCAGCAGTGAAAGGGCTAGCGGGGGGATCGGGGAGCTGTTTTTT
TRBJ2-1 TRBV28 - once CASSFQYNEQFF TGTGCCAGCAGTTTCCAGTACAATGAGCAGTTCTTC
TRBJ1-5 TRBV28 - - CASSPREDDSYSNQPQHF TGTGCCAGCAGCCCTAGGGAAGATGATTCGTATAGCAATCAGCCCCAGCATTTT
TRBJ1-3 TRBV18 - - CASSPVGSSGNTIYF TGTGCCAGCTCACCAGTCGGATCCTCTGGAAACACCATATATTTT
TRBJ1-2 TRBV9 TRBD1 - CASSVDGTGRNYGYTF TGTGCCAGCAGCGTAGATGGGACAGGGAGGAACTATGGCTACACCTTC
TRBJ2-7 TRBV15 - - CATSRASLDSYEQYF TGTGCCACCAGCAGAGCTAGTCTTGACTCCTACGAGCAGTACTTC
TRBJ2-7 TRBV4-1 TRBD2 - CASSQGLANEQYF TGCGCCAGCAGCCAAGGACTAGCCAACGAGCAGTACTTC
TRBJ1-2 TRBV6-5 - once CASSYSVGQLYGYTF TGTGCCAGCAGTTACTCAGTAGGGCAGCTCTATGGCTACACCTTC
TRBJ1-1 TRBV7-8 - few CASSPWDLTSTEAFF TGTGCCAGCAGCCCCTGGGACTTAACTAGCACTGAAGCTTTCTTT
TRBJ1-1 TRBV7-2 - - CASKTSHTETFF TGTGCCAGCAAGACCTCCCACACTGAAACTTTCTTT
TRBJ2-7 TRBV7-9 - - CASSLGKGSIAEYEQYF TGTGCCAGCAGCTTAGGGAAAGGAAGCATAGCTGAGTACGAGCAGTACTTC
TRBJ2-2 TRBV7-3 TRBD1 - CASSLLKIGTGFVGELFF TGTGCCAGCAGCTTGCTTAAGATTGGGACAGGGTTCGTCGGGGAGCTGTTTTTT
TRBJ1-1 TRBV29-1 - - CSSGASNTEAFF TGCAGCTCCGGGGCGTCGAACACTGAAGCTTTCTTT
TRBJ1-5 TRBV28 - few CASSWSNVKGNQPQHF TGTGCCAGCAGTTGGTCGAACGTGAAGGGCAATCAGCCCCAGCATTTT
TRBJ2-5 TRBV6-2/TRBV6-3 TRBD1 - CASSYSMGTGEETQYF TGTGCCAGCAGTTACTCGATGGGGACAGGTGAAGAGACCCAGTACTTC
TRBJ1-4 TRBV7-2 - - CASSLAGWEKLFF TGTGCCAGCAGCTTAGCTGGATGGGAAAAACTGTTTTTT
TRBJ1-5 TRBV15 - once CATSREVQPQHF TGTGCCACCAGCAGAGAGGTTCAGCCCCAGCATTTT
TRBJ2-1 TRBV28 - once CASSFSGDGHNEQFF TGTGCCAGCAGTTTCTCAGGGGATGGACACAATGAGCAGTTCTTC
TRBJ2-1 TRBV5-1 TRBD2 - CASSQGLVGSYNEQFF TGCGCCAGCAGCCAAGGACTAGTTGGGTCCTACAATGAGCAGTTCTTC
TRBJ1-1 TRBV6-4 - - CASRPNDGTEAFF TGTGCCAGCAGGCCGAACGACGGCACTGAAGCTTTCTTT
TRBJ2-7 TRBV6-5 TRBD1 - CASSYYGQASSYEQYF TGTGCCAGCAGTTACTATGGACAGGCCAGCTCCTACGAGCAGTACTTC
TRBJ2-1 TRBV3-1/TRBV3-2 TRBD1 - CASSGGQRGSEQFF TGTGCCAGCAGCGGGGGACAGCGAGGTAGTGAGCAGTTCTTC
TRBJ2-7 TRBV6-6 TRBD1 - CASSQGQGAYEQYF TGTGCCAGCAGTCAGGGACAGGGGGCTTACGAGCAGTACTTC
TRBJ2-4 TRBV24-1 - - CATSDPRQDLAKNIQYF TGTGCCACCAGTGATCCCCGACAGGATCTAGCCAAAAACATTCAGTACTTC
TRBJ2-1 TRBV3-1/TRBV3-2 - - CASSQVGHEQFF TGTGCCAGCAGCCAAGTAGGGCATGAGCAGTTCTTC
TRBJ1-2 TRBV27 TRBD1 - CASSYITGGHGYTF TGTGCCAGCAGCTATATCACAGGGGGTCATGGCTACACCTTC
TRBJ2-4 TRBV6-5 TRBD2 - CASSYSLAGGNIQYF TGTGCCAGCAGTTACTCGCTAGCGGGTGGGAACATTCAGTACTTC
TRBJ2-2 TRBV7-3 - - CASSLRTGELFF TGTGCCAGCAGCTTAAGGACCGGGGAGCTGTTTTTT
TRBJ2-1 TRBV11-3 TRBD2 once CASSFGGGADPEQFF TGTGCCAGCAGCTTCGGCGGGGGGGCCGATCCTGAGCAGTTCTTC
TRBJ2-7 TRBV6-1 - - CASSERRAPNEQYF TGTGCCAGCAGTGAAAGGAGGGCCCCCAACGAGCAGTACTTC
TRBJ2-1 TRBV27 TRBD1 - CASRSGTGGNEQFF TGTGCCAGCAGATCCGGGACAGGGGGCAACGAGCAGTTCTTC
TRBJ1-2 TRBV5-1 TRBD1 few CASRTLPGQGLDGYTF TGCGCCAGCAGAACCCTTCCGGGACAGGGTTTGGATGGCTACACCTTC
TRBJ2-3 TRBV5-1 - - CASSLGSDTDTQYF TGCGCCAGCAGCTTGGGCTCGGACACAGATACGCAGTATTTT
TRBJ2-1 TRBV30 - - CAWIPRGRVYNEQFF TGTGCCTGGATCCCCCGGGGCAGGGTTTACAATGAGCAGTTCTTC
TRBJ2-2 TRBV6-4 - - CASSPLPGSTGELFF TGTGCCAGCAGCCCCCTTCCGGGGTCCACCGGGGAGCTGTTTTTT
TRBJ2-3 TRBV14 - - CASSQLELRTDYADTQYF TGTGCCAGCAGCCAACTCGAGTTACGGACAGACTACGCAGATACGCAGTATTTT
TRBJ2-1 TRBV5-1 TRBD2 - CASSLGVTSGGYNEQFF TGCGCCAGCAGCTTGGGAGTGACTAGCGGGGGATACAATGAGCAGTTCTTC
TRBJ1-4 TRBV30 - - CAWSRGDWSEKLFF TGTGCCTGGAGTCGAGGGGACTGGAGTGAAAAACTGTTTTTT
TRBJ1-5 TRBV7-2 - - CASSAEENSNQPQHF TGTGCCAGCAGCGCAGAGGAGAATAGCAATCAGCCCCAGCATTTT
TRBJ2-3 TRBV6-6 - - CASKLPPPYTDTQYF TGTGCCAGCAAACTCCCGCCGCCGTACACAGATACGCAGTATTTT
TRBJ2-5 TRBV5-4 TRBD2 - CASSPGTSRETQYF TGTGCCAGCAGCCCGGGGACTAGCAGGGAGACCCAGTACTTC
TRBJ2-3 TRBV28 - - CASSFDFPTFTDTQYF TGTGCCAGCAGTTTCGACTTTCCAACATTCACAGATACGCAGTATTTT
TRBJ1-1 TRBV5-1 - - CASSERTDNTEAFF TGCGCCAGCAGCGAACGGACGGACAACACTGAAGCTTTCTTT
TRBJ1-1 TRBV2 - - CASSLDLAEGTEAFF TGTGCCAGCAGTTTAGATCTAGCGGAGGGCACTGAAGCTTTCTTT
TRBJ1-5 TRBV10-3 - - CAISDDSVYQPQHF TGTGCCATCAGTGACGACAGCGTATATCAGCCCCAGCATTTT
TRBJ2-3 TRBV7-2 - - CASSLALMLGGATDTQYF TGTGCCAGCAGCTTAGCCCTTATGTTAGGGGGGGCTACAGATACGCAGTATTTT
TRBJ2-3 TRBV7-9 - - CASSLAGVTDTQYF TGTGCCAGCAGCTTAGCGGGTGTGACAGATACGCAGTATTTT
TRBJ2-7 TRBV7-9 - - CASSLVYEQYF TGTGCCAGCAGCTTAGTCTACGAGCAGTACTTC
TRBJ1-1 TRBV6-5 - few CASSYSPGSDTEAFF TGTGCCAGCAGTTACTCACCGGGATCGGACACTGAAGCTTTCTTT
TRBJ1-1 TRBV10-2 TRBD1 - CASTRDSEAFF TGCGCCAGTACGCGGGACAGTGAAGCTTTCTTT
TRBJ1-5 TRBV12-3/TRBV12-4 - - CASSLAGNQPQHF TGTGCCAGCAGTTTAGCGGGCAATCAGCCCCAGCATTTT
TRBJ2-3 TRBV10-2 - - CASSDPWPDTQYF TGCGCCAGCAGTGACCCATGGCCGGATACGCAGTATTTT
TRBJ2-1 TRBV9 TRBD2 once CASSVPGTSGGQSSYNEQFF TGTGCCAGCAGCGTCCCCGGGACTAGCGGGGGGCAGAGCTCCTACAATGAGCAGTTCTTC
TRBJ2-7 TRBV18 - once CASSGPRDIGYEQYF TGTGCCAGCTCAGGCCCCCGGGACATAGGTTACGAGCAGTACTTC
TRBJ2-2 TRBV28 TRBD2 - CASSSTRTSGVGELFF TGTGCCAGCAGTTCGACTCGGACTAGCGGGGTCGGGGAGCTGTTTTTT